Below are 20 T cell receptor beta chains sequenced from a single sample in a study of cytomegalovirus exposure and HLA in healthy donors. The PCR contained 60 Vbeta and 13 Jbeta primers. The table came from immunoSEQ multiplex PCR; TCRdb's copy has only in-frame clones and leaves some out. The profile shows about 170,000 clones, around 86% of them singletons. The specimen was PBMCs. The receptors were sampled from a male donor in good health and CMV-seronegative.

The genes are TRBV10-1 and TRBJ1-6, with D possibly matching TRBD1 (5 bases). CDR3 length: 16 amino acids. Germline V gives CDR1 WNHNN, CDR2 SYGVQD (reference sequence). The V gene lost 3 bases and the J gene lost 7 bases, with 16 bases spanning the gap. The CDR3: CASSDGAGTMNSPLHF. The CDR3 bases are TGCGCCAGCAGTGACGGGGCAGGGACTATGAATTCACCCCTCCACTTT.

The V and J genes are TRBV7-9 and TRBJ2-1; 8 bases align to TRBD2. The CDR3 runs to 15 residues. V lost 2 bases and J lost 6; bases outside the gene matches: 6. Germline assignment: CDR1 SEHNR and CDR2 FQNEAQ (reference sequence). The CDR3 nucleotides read TGTGCCAGCAGCTTATCCGGGGGGGCCACCAATGAGCAGTTCTTC. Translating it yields CASSLSGGATNEQFF.

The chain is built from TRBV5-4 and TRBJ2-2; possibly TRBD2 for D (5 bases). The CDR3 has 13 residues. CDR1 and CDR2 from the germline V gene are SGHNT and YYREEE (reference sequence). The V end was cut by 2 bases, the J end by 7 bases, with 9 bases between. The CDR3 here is CASSFTAVGELFF. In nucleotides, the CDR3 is TGTGCCAGCAGCTTCACAGCGGTCGGGGAGCTGTTTTTT.

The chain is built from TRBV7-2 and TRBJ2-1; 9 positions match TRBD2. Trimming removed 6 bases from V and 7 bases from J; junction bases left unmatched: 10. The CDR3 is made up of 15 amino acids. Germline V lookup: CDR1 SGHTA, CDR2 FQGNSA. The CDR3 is CASRGSGGIFNEQFF. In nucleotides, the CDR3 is TGTGCCAGCAGAGGTAGCGGGGGAATTTTTAATGAGCAGTTCTTC.

CDR3 loop: CASSPGTDPPQHF. The DNA of the CDR3 is TGTGCCAGCAGCCCCGGTACAGACCCGCCCCAGCATTTT. The chain employs TRBV7-6 and TRBJ1-5, with unresolved D. The CDR3 totals 13 residues. Trimming cost V 5 bases and J 9 bases, with 14 bases left between them. In germline, CDR1 is SGHVS, CDR2 FNYEAQ.

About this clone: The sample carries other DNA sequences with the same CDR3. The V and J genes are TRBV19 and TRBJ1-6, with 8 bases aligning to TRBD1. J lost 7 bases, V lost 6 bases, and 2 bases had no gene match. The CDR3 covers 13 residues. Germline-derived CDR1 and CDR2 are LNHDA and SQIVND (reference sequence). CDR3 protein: CASRGTGNSPLHF. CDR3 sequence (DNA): TGTGCCAGTAGGGGGACAGGCAATTCACCCCTCCACTTT.

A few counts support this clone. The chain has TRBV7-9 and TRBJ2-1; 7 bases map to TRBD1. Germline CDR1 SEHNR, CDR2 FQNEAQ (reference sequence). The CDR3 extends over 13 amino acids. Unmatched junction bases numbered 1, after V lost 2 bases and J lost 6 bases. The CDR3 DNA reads TGTGCCAGCAGCTTAAGGGGGCCCAATGAGCAGTTCTTC. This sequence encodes CASSLRGPNEQFF.

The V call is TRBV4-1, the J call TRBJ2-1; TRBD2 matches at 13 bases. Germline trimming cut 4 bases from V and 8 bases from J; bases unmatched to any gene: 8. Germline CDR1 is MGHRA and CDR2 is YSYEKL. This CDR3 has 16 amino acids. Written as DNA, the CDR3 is TGCGCCAGCAGCCTGGATACTAGCGGGGGGGCCCATGAGCAGTTCTTC. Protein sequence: CASSLDTSGGAHEQFF.

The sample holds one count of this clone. The CDR3 sequence: CASGPALAGSTGELFF. The CDR3 DNA is TGTGCTAGTGGGCCCGCACTAGCGGGGAGCACCGGGGAGCTGTTTTTT. The chain employs TRBV12-5 and TRBJ2-2; 10 positions match TRBD2. The ends lost 6 bases at V and 4 bases at J; junction bases unmatched: 8. Looked up from germline, CDR1 is LGHNT and CDR2 is FRNRAP. CDR3 length: 16 residues.

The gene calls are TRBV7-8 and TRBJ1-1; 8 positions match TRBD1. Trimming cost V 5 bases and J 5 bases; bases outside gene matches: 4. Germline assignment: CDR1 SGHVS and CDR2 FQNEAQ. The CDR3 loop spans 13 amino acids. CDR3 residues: CASSPTGGTEAFF. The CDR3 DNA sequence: TGTGCCAGCAGCCCCACAGGGGGGACTGAAGCTTTCTTT.

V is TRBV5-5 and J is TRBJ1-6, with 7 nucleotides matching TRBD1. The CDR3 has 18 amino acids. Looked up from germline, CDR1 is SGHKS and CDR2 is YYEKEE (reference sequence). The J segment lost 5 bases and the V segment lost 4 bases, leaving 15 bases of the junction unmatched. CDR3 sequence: CASSPGPRQGSNNSPLHF. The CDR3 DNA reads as TGTGCCAGCAGCCCGGGGCCCCGACAGGGATCTAATAATTCACCCCTCCACTTT.

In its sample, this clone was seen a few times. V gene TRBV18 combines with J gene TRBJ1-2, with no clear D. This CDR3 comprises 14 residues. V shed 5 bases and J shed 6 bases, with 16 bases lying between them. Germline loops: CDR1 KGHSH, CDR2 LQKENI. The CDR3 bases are TGTGCCAGCTCATCGTTGACTGGCAAGGATGGCTACACCTTC. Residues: CASSSLTGKDGYTF.

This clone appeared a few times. The CDR3 loop is CASSYGLATDTQYF. The DNA of the CDR3 is TGTGCCAGCAGCTACGGACTCGCCACAGATACGCAGTATTTT. The chain uses TRBV9 and TRBJ2-3; a weak D match, TRBD2 (5 bases). The V and J ends lost 4 bases and 2 bases respectively, with 11 bases between them. Germline CDR1 reads SGDLS; CDR2 reads YYNGEE. CDR3 length equals 14 residues.

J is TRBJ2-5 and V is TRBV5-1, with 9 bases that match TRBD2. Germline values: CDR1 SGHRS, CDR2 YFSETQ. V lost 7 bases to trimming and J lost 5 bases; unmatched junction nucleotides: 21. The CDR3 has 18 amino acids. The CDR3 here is CASAAQVAGAHLRETQYF. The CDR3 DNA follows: TGCGCCAGCGCCGCCCAAGTAGCGGGGGCTCACTTGCGGGAGACCCAGTACTTC. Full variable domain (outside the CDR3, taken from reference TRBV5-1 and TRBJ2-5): KAGVTQTPRYLIKTRGQQVTLSCSPISGHRSVSWYQQTPGQGLQFLFEYFSETQRNKGNFPGRFSGRQFSNSRSEMNVSTLELGDSALYLCASAAQVAGAHLRETQYFGPGTRLLVL.

CDR3 protein: CASSYRGCEQYF. DNA of the CDR3: TGTGCCAGCAGTTACAGGGGATGCGAGCAGTACTTC. The chain recombines TRBV6-4 with TRBJ2-7; 7 bases are a match to TRBD1. With 5 bases clipped from V and 6 bases from J, the junction kept 4 bases outside the gene matches. The CDR3 is 12 residues long. Per germline, CDR1 MRHNA and CDR2 SNTAGT.

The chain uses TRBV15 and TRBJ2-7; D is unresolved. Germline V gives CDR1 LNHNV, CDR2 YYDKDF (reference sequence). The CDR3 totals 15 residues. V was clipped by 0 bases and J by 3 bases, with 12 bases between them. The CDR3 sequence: CATSRDLGHSYEQYF. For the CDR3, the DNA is TGTGCCACCAGCAGAGATCTCGGTCATAGCTACGAGCAGTACTTC.

CDR3 residues: CAISESSSRTSYNEQFF. The CDR3 DNA follows: TGTGCCATCAGTGAGTCGTCTAGTCGCACCTCCTACAATGAGCAGTTCTTC. The chain employs TRBV10-3 and TRBJ2-1; D not certain. Trimming cost V 0 bases and J 0 bases, with 12 bases left between them. This CDR3 has 17 residues. Looked up from germline, CDR1 is ENHRY and CDR2 is SYGVKD.

As DNA, the CDR3 is TGTGCCAGCAGCCCGGGACTAGTTGAGGTCGGGGAGCTGTTTTTT. It yields the protein CASSPGLVEVGELFF. The chain joins TRBV5-4 to TRBJ2-2; TRBD2 matches at 8 bases. The CDR3 is 15 amino acids. With V trimmed by 4 bases and J by 7 bases, 9 bases remained unmatched. From germline, CDR1 is SGHNT and CDR2 YYREEE (reference sequence).

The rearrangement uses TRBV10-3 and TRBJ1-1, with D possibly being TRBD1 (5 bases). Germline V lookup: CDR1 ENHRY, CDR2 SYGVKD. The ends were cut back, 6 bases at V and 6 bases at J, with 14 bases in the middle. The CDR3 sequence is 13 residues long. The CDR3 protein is CAISNQGRAEAFF. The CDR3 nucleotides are TGTGCCATCAGCAACCAGGGCCGCGCTGAAGCTTTCTTT.

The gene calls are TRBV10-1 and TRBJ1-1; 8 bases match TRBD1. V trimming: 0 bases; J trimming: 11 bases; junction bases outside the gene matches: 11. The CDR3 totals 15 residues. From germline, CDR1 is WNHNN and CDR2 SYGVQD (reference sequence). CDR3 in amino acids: CASSESGTGSMRAFF. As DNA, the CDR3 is TGCGCCAGCAGTGAGTCGGGGACAGGTTCTATGAGGGCTTTCTTT.